These 18 T cell receptor beta chains originate from one sample sequenced in a study of blood T cell repertoires in COVID-19 (dated by TCRdb to the early 2020s). Preparation of the library involved the immunoSEQ multiplex PCR assay. As stored in TCRdb, this immuneACCESS dataset retains in-frame rearrangements with V and J assigned. A fraction of the clones does not appear; measured against another copy, unresolved V genes explain less than half of the discrepancy, and the remainder lacks a known reason. Across this sample there are roughly 120,000 clones, with 65% to 85% seen only once. The top ten hold approximately 0.76% of the sample. Sequencing input: peripheral blood. The receptors originated from an older woman with acute or convalescent COVID-19.

This rearrangement joins TRBV3-1 (or the pseudogene TRBV3-2) to TRBJ1-1, with TRBD1 matching 7 bases. Germline assignment: CDR1 LGHDT and CDR2 YNNKEL (reference sequence). J was trimmed by 4 bases and V by 10 bases; bases with no gene match: 9. The CDR3 sequence is 13 residues long. CDR3 nucleotides: TGTGCCATTTCCCAAAGGGGGCTCACTGAAGCTTTCTTT. It yields the protein CAISQRGLTEAFF.

This clone showed up just a few times. This rearrangement joins TRBV25-1 to TRBJ2-7, with 7 nucleotides matching TRBD1. The CDR3 loop spans 12 amino acids. Trimming cost V 6 bases and J 7 bases; bases outside gene matches: 6. Germline assignment: CDR1 MGHDK and CDR2 SYGVNS. CDR3 amino acids: CASRTGSREQYF. In DNA, the CDR3 is TGTGCCAGCAGGACAGGGAGTAGGGAGCAGTACTTC.

The chain uses TRBV3-1 (or the pseudogene TRBV3-2) and TRBJ1-4; 7 bases are shared with TRBD1. The V and J ends lost 5 bases and 10 bases, in that order; junction bases with no gene match: 10. This CDR3 is built from 14 residues. Germline V CDR1 and CDR2: LGHDT, YNNKEL (reference sequence). The CDR3 sequence: CASSSQGGSGKLFF. The CDR3 DNA reads as TGTGCCAGCAGCTCTCAGGGGGGTTCTGGAAAACTGTTTTTT.

The rearrangement links TRBV2 to TRBJ1-5, with a weak D call TRBD1 (5 bases). Germline values: CDR1 SNHLY, CDR2 FYNNEI. Trimming left V 3 bases short and J 3 bases short, with 12 bases between. The CDR3 spans 15 residues. Here the CDR3 reads CASSEQGRSNQPQHF. The CDR3 DNA is TGTGCCAGCAGTGAGCAGGGCCGGTCCAATCAGCCCCAGCATTTT.

The chain carries TRBV19 and TRBJ1-3; D not resolved. V gave up 7 bases and J gave up 4 bases, with 8 bases separating them. The CDR3 extends over 12 amino acids. Germline assignment: CDR1 LNHDA and CDR2 SQIVND (reference sequence). The CDR3 sequence: CASTLSGNTIYF. CDR3 sequence (DNA): TGTGCCAGTACCCTCTCGGGAAACACCATATATTTT. The full variable domain, in which reference TRBV19 and TRBJ1-3 provide the parts outside the CDR3, is DGGITQSPKYLFRKEGQNVTLSCEQNLNHDAMYWYRQDPGQGLRLIYYSQIVNDFQKGDIAEGYSVSREKKESFPLTVTSAQKNPTAFYLCASTLSGNTIYFGEGSWLTVV.

The chain is built from TRBV7-9 and TRBJ1-4; 11 nucleotides agree with TRBD1. Germline-derived CDR1 and CDR2 are SEHNR and FQNEAQ (reference sequence). V was pared by 5 bases and J by 8 bases, with 13 bases of the junction left unmatched. The CDR3 extends over 17 amino acids. The CDR3 bases are TGTGCCAGCAGCCTACGGACAGGGGGCAACCTCGCCGAAAAACTGTTTTTT. Translated, it gives CASSLRTGGNLAEKLFF.

The J gene is TRBJ1-1, the V gene TRBV25-1; TRBD1 is a possible D gene (5 bases). The CDR3 is made up of 14 amino acids. V lost 2 bases to trimming and J lost 1 base, with 8 bases between them. From germline, CDR1 is MGHDK and CDR2 SYGVNS. The CDR3 DNA reads TGTGCCAGCAGTGAAAGGGGCGGGAACACTGAAGCTTTCTTT. Its translation: CASSERGGNTEAFF.

The chain couples TRBV5-1 to TRBJ1-4; D call uncertain. V was pared by 5 bases and J by 0 bases, with 11 bases between. The CDR3 sequence is 15 residues long. The germline gives CDR1 SGHRS, CDR2 YFSETQ. CDR3 protein: CASRLQPTTNEKLFF. The CDR3 region has the DNA TGCGCCAGCAGATTACAGCCTACAACTAATGAAAAACTGTTTTTT. The full variable domain, its missing parts supplied by reference TRBV5-1 and TRBJ1-4, is KAGVTQTPRYLIKTRGQQVTLSCSPISGHRSVSWYQQTPGQGLQFLFEYFSETQRNKGNFPGRFSGRQFSNSRSEMNVSTLELGDSALYLCASRLQPTTNEKLFFGSGTQLSVL.

This chain links TRBV7-9 with TRBJ1-2; D is undetermined. CDR1 and CDR2 from the germline V gene are SEHNR and FQNEAQ (reference sequence). Between the trimmed V and J ends, which lost 3 bases and 1 base, there was a span of 15 bases. This CDR3 is built from 16 residues. The CDR3 is CASSFQRQTINYGYTF. The CDR3, as DNA: TGTGCCAGCAGCTTTCAAAGACAAACCATTAACTATGGCTACACCTTC.

The rearrangement joins TRBV9 to TRBJ1-2, with 7 bases lining up with TRBD1. Looked up from germline, CDR1 is SGDLS and CDR2 is YYNGEE. The V gene end was trimmed by 0 bases and the J gene end by 4 bases; junction bases not matched to a gene: 6. The CDR3 length is 15 residues. CDR3 coding DNA: TGTGCCAGCAGCGTAGATAGCGGGACAGCCTATGGCTACACCTTC. Protein product: CASSVDSGTAYGYTF. Full variable domain (missing parts from reference TRBV9 and TRBJ1-2): DSGVTQTPKHLITATGQRVTLRCSPRSGDLSVYWYQQSLDQGLQFLIQYYNGEERAKGNILERFSAQQFPDLHSELNLSSLELGDSALYFCASSVDSGTAYGYTFGSGTRLTVV.

The V and J genes are TRBV20-1 and TRBJ2-7; D not resolved. CDR3 length: 11 residues. V was cut by 5 bases and J by 6 bases, with 11 bases left in between. CDR1 is DFQATT, CDR2 SNEGSKA, per germline (reference sequence). The CDR3 DNA follows: TGCAGTGCTCCCCGGGTGGGCGAGCAGTACTTC. Its protein is CSAPRVGEQYF.

The chain has TRBV29-1 and TRBJ2-3, with 8 bases that match TRBD2. Germline V gene sequence: CDR1 SQVTM, CDR2 ANQGSEA. The J segment lost 1 base and the V segment lost 2 bases, leaving 14 bases of the junction unmatched. This CDR3 contains 18 residues. The CDR3 reads CSVETRVGSGMGTDTQYF. The CDR3 DNA reads as TGCAGCGTTGAAACAAGGGTCGGTAGCGGGATGGGCACAGATACGCAGTATTTT.

The chain links TRBV5-6 to TRBJ2-7; maybe TRBD2 (6 bases). Germline values: CDR1 SGHDT, CDR2 YYEEEE. Trimming pared 4 bases from V and 7 bases from J, leaving 18 bases between. The CDR3 is 14 amino acids. The CDR3 protein is CASSPQGTSGEQYF. The CDR3 DNA reads TGTGCCAGCAGCCCCCAAGGGACTTCGGGAGAGCAGTACTTC.

This chain links TRBV15 with TRBJ1-1, with a tentative D call TRBD1 (5 bases). The germline gives CDR1 LNHNV, CDR2 YYDKDF (reference sequence). V was pared by 6 bases and J by 3 bases, with 11 bases between. CDR3 length: 13 amino acids. In DNA form, the CDR3 reads TGTGCCACCAGTCTCACGACAGACACTGAAGCTTTCTTT. Residues: CATSLTTDTEAFF.

The chain carries TRBV7-6 and TRBJ1-3; D ambiguous. This CDR3 region has 15 residues. Per the germline V gene, CDR1 is SGHVS and CDR2 is FNYEAQ. Trimming stripped 0 bases from V and 0 bases from J, with 6 bases between. Here the CDR3 DNA reads TGTGCCAGCAGCTTAGCTGGCAGCTCTGGAAACACCATATATTTT. It translates to CASSLAGSSGNTIYF.

V usage is TRBV7-9 and J usage is TRBJ1-2; no firm D call. The CDR3 has 15 amino acids. V shed 2 bases and J shed 1 base, with 11 bases lying between them. The germline CDR1 and CDR2 sequences are SEHNR and FQNEAQ (reference sequence). This CDR3 reads CASSLQADFNYGYTF. The CDR3 DNA is TGTGCCAGCAGCTTACAGGCAGATTTTAACTATGGCTACACCTTC.

This chain links TRBV28 with TRBJ2-7, with 8 bases matching TRBD2. V lost 10 bases, J lost 7 bases, and 9 bases stayed unmatched. This CDR3 contains 12 residues. Germline values: CDR1 MDHEN, CDR2 SYDVKM. This CDR3 reads CATRGGAREQYF. The CDR3 nucleotides read TGTGCCACACGGGGGGGGGCGCGGGAGCAGTACTTC. Full variable domain (missing parts from reference TRBV28 and TRBJ2-7): DVKVTQSSRYLVKRTGEKVFLECVQDMDHENMFWYRQDPGLGLRLIYFSYDVKMKEKGDIPEGYSVSREKKERFSLILESASTNQTSMYLCATRGGAREQYFGPGTRLTVT.

V gene TRBV5-5 combines with J gene TRBJ1-1; TRBD1 matches at 11 bases. Germline CDR1 and CDR2: SGHKS and YYEKEE (reference sequence). J was trimmed by 4 bases and V by 4 bases; bases with no gene match: 9. The CDR3 consists of 16 residues. The CDR3 DNA sequence: TGTGCCAGCAGCCCTGGACAGGGGGCGTACGGCACTGAAGCTTTCTTT. Translation: CASSPGQGAYGTEAFF.